This T cell receptor (beta chain) was captured in a study of cytomegalovirus exposure and HLA in healthy donors. PCR amplification relied on 60 Vbeta primers (plus 13 Jbeta primers). TCRdb's table, derived via immunoSEQ multiplex PCR, lists solely in-frame clones and lacks some. The sample contains 210,000 or so clones, more than 60% of which appear only once. The sequencing sample was made of PBMCs. The source is an older woman in good health and CMV-seropositive.

DNA of the CDR3: TGTGCCAGCAGGCTGAGCGGGAGCTCCTACAATGAGCAGTTCTTC. Its protein product is CASRLSGSSYNEQFF. V and J are TRBV2 and TRBJ2-1; 8 positions agree with TRBD2. The length of the CDR3 is 15 residues. The trim removed 6 bases at V and 0 bases at J, leaving 4 bases unmatched. Germline CDR1 and CDR2: SNHLY and FYNNEI.